Listed below are T cell receptor beta chains from one sample, sequenced in a study of OX40 agonist ivuxolimab in advanced cancers. TCRdb keeps only in-frame clones here, not all; method: immunoSEQ multiplex PCR. The sample consists of roughly 60,000 clones, 65% to 90% of them appearing once. The source material was CD4+ or CD8+ T cells sorted from blood, sampled in a trial of the OX40 agonist ivuxolimab. The receptors come from an adult with an advanced solid tumor such as melanoma, head and neck, liver or kidney cancer. CDR3s include the opening cysteine and the closing phenylalanine or tryptophan. The D gene is left open where the match is weak. The size entry is marked missing in some rows and otherwise reads once, few, many or a size class.

CDR3: CASSFFGQTNNSPLHF; DNA: TGTGCCAGCAGCTTCTTTGGCCAGACCAATAATTCACCCCTCCACTTT; D: NA; J: TRBJ1-6; length: 16; V: TRBV5-6; size: NA
CDR3: CASSPSTRGYTF; DNA: TGTGCCAGCAGCCCTTCTACGCGCGGCTACACCTTC; D: NA; J: TRBJ1-2; length: 12; V: TRBV11-2; size: NA
CDR3: CASSEQGVRDEQFF; DNA: TGTGCCAGCAGTGAACAGGGGGTTAGGGATGAGCAGTTCTTC; D: TRBD1; J: TRBJ2-1; length: 14; V: TRBV2; size: NA
CDR3: CASGTFRGMNTEAFF; DNA: TGTGCCAGCGGGACTTTCAGGGGTATGAACACTGAAGCTTTCTTT; D: NA; J: TRBJ1-1; length: 15; V: TRBV7-9; size: few
CDR3: CAWAGTGRDEQYF; DNA: TGTGCCTGGGCCGGGACCGGGAGGGACGAGCAGTACTTC; D: TRBD2; J: TRBJ2-7; length: 13; V: TRBV30; size: few
CDR3: CASSILVGYNEQFF; DNA: TGTGCCAGTAGTATTTTAGTCGGCTACAATGAGCAGTTCTTC; D: NA; J: TRBJ2-1; length: 14; V: TRBV19; size: NA
CDR3: CASSLASGPQVNEQFF; DNA: TGTGCCAGCAGCTTAGCTAGCGGGCCTCAAGTCAATGAGCAGTTCTTC; D: TRBD2; J: TRBJ2-1; length: 16; V: TRBV7-9; size: NA
CDR3: CASSLEAGGGYGYTF; DNA: TGTGCCAGCAGCTTAGAGGCAGGGGGAGGCTATGGCTACACCTTC; D: TRBD1; J: TRBJ1-2; length: 15; V: TRBV7-2; size: NA
CDR3: CASSPLGQKNTEAFF; DNA: TGTGCCAGCAGCCCCCTGGGACAGAAGAACACTGAAGCTTTCTTT; D: TRBD1; J: TRBJ1-1; length: 15; V: TRBV11-2; size: NA
CDR3: CASSSRANLPDTQYF; DNA: TGTGCCAGCAGTTCCCGTGCAAACCTACCAGATACGCAGTATTTT; D: NA; J: TRBJ2-3; length: 15; V: TRBV27; size: once
CDR3: CAISESGSASTDTQYF; DNA: TGTGCCATCAGTGAGTCGGGCAGCGCCAGCACAGATACGCAGTATTTT; D: NA; J: TRBJ2-3; length: 16; V: TRBV10-3; size: NA
CDR3: CASHTGLSTDTQYF; DNA: TGTGCCAGCCACACGGGGCTTAGCACAGATACGCAGTATTTT; D: NA; J: TRBJ2-3; length: 14; V: TRBV7-2; size: NA
CDR3: CSVSSTGELFF; DNA: TGCAGCGTTTCATCCACCGGGGAGCTGTTTTTT; D: NA; J: TRBJ2-2; length: 11; V: TRBV29-1; size: NA
CDR3: CASSYLSTGDTEAFF; DNA: TGTGCCAGCAGTTACCTTTCAACAGGGGACACTGAAGCTTTCTTT; D: TRBD1; J: TRBJ1-1; length: 15; V: TRBV6-5; size: once
CDR3: CASSILGQGVAGTTGELFF; DNA: TGTGCCAGTAGTATTCTGGGACAGGGGGTAGCAGGGACCACCGGGGAGCTGTTTTTT; D: TRBD1; J: TRBJ2-2; length: 19; V: TRBV19; size: once
CDR3: CASNRDRGIGYEQYF; DNA: TGTGCCAGCAATAGGGACAGGGGAATTGGGTACGAGCAGTACTTC; D: TRBD1; J: TRBJ2-7; length: 15; V: TRBV6-1; size: NA
CDR3: CASSTNTGELFF; DNA: TGTGCCAGCAGCACTAACACCGGGGAGCTGTTTTTT; D: NA; J: TRBJ2-2; length: 12; V: TRBV27; size: NA
CDR3: CASSSTSGRAHEQYF; DNA: TGTGCCAGCAGTTCAACTAGCGGGAGGGCCCACGAGCAGTACTTC; D: TRBD2; J: TRBJ2-7; length: 15; V: TRBV6-6; size: NA
CDR3: CASSQGRGPNADTQYF; DNA: TGCGCCAGCAGCCAAGGACGTGGGCCTAATGCAGATACGCAGTATTTT; D: NA; J: TRBJ2-3; length: 16; V: TRBV4-1; size: NA
CDR3: CASRDRAGNNEQFF; DNA: TGTGCCAGCAGGGACAGGGCTGGGAACAATGAGCAGTTCTTC; D: TRBD1; J: TRBJ2-1; length: 14; V: TRBV6-1; size: NA
CDR3: CASSLVPGGYGGEQFF; DNA: TGCGCCAGCAGCTTGGTCCCGGGGGGTTACGGGGGTGAGCAGTTCTTC; D: TRBD2; J: TRBJ2-1; length: 16; V: TRBV5-1; size: NA
CDR3: CASSFDRGNTIYF; DNA: TGTGCCAGCAGTTTTGACAGAGGAAACACCATATATTTT; D: NA; J: TRBJ1-3; length: 13; V: TRBV28; size: NA
CDR3: CASSDRAANPGELFF; DNA: TGTGCCAGCAGCGACCGGGCCGCAAATCCCGGGGAGCTGTTTTTT; D: NA; J: TRBJ2-2; length: 15; V: TRBV9; size: NA
CDR3: CASSPRQGSTDTQYF; DNA: TGTGCCAGCAGTCCTCGACAGGGCTCCACAGATACGCAGTATTTT; D: TRBD1; J: TRBJ2-3; length: 15; V: TRBV28; size: NA
CDR3: CASSVGQLYTEAFF; DNA: TGCGCCAGCAGCGTGGGACAGTTATACACTGAAGCTTTCTTT; D: TRBD1; J: TRBJ1-1; length: 14; V: TRBV5-1; size: NA
CDR3: CASRGSSRNTGELFF; DNA: TGTGCCAGCAGGGGGTCTAGCAGGAACACCGGGGAGCTGTTTTTT; D: NA; J: TRBJ2-2; length: 15; V: TRBV2; size: NA
CDR3: CASGLPTGGAGGYTF; DNA: TGTGCTAGTGGTTTGCCAACAGGGGGCGCGGGAGGCTACACCTTC; D: TRBD1; J: TRBJ1-2; length: 15; V: TRBV12-5; size: NA
CDR3: CASSLAGVRTQYF; DNA: TGTGCCAGCAGTTTAGCGGGGGTACGTACGCAGTATTTT; D: TRBD2; J: TRBJ2-3; length: 13; V: TRBV6-1; size: NA
CDR3: CASSYKGVTEAFF; DNA: TGTGCCAGCAGTTACAAAGGGGTCACTGAAGCTTTCTTT; D: NA; J: TRBJ1-1; length: 13; V: TRBV6-5; size: medium-sized